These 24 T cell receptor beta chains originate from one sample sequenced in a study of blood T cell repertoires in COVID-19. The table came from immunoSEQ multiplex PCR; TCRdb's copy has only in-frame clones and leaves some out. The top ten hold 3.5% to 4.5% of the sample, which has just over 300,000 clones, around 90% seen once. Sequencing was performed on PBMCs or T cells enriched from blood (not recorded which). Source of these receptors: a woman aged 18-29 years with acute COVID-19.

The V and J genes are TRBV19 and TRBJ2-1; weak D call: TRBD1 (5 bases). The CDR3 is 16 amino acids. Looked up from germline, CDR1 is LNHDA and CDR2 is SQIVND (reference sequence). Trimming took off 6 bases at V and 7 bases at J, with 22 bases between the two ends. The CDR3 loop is CASRLRVLDRWNEQFF. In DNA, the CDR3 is TGTGCCAGTAGACTAAGAGTGTTAGACAGATGGAATGAGCAGTTCTTC.

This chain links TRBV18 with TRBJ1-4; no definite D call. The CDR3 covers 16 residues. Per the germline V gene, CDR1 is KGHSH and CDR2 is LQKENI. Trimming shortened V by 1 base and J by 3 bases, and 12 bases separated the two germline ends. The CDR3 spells CASSPQIFQANEKLFF. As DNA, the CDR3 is TGTGCCAGCTCACCACAGATATTCCAGGCTAATGAAAAACTGTTTTTT.

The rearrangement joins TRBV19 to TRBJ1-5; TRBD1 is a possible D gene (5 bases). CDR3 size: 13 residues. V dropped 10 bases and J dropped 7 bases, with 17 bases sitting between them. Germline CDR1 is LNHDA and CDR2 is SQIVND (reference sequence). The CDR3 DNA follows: TGTGCCACTGCGCAGGGAGGAGGACAGCCCCAGCATTTT. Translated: CATAQGGGQPQHF.

The CDR3 loop is CASSSGLRILNSPLHF. The CDR3 nucleotides read TGTGCCAGCAGTTCTGGACTACGGATCCTTAATTCACCCCTCCACTTT. V usage is TRBV28 and J usage is TRBJ1-6; D is unresolved. Germline V gene data show CDR1 as MDHEN and CDR2 as SYDVKM. The CDR3 consists of 16 residues. Trimming pared 4 bases from V and 6 bases from J, leaving 16 bases between.

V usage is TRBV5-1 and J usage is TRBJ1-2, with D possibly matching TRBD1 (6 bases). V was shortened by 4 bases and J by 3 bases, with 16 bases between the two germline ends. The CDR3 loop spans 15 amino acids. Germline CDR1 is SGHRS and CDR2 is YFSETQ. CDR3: CASSQGTSDYYGYTF. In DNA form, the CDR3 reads TGCGCCAGCAGCCAAGGGACATCGGACTACTATGGCTACACCTTC.

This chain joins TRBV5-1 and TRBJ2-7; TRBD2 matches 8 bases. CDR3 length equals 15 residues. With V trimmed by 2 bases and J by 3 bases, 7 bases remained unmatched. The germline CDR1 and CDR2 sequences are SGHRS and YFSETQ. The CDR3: CASSFVAGLDYEQYF. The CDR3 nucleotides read TGCGCCAGCAGCTTTGTAGCGGGACTGGACTACGAGCAGTACTTC.

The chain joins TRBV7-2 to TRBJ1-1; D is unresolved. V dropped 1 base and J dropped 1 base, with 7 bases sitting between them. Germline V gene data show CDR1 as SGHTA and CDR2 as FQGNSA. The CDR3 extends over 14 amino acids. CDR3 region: CASSLVWQNTEAFF. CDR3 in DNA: TGTGCCAGCAGCTTAGTCTGGCAGAACACTGAAGCTTTCTTT.

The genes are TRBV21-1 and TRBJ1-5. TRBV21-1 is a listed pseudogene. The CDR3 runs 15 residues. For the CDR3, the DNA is TGTGCCAGCAGCAAACGGGCGGGCCGAAATCAGCCCCAGCATTTT. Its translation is CASSKRAGRNQPQHF.

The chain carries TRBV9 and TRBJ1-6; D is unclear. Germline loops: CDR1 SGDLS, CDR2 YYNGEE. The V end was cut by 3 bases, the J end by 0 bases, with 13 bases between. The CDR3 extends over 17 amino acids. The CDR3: CASSAGDSSSYNSPLHF. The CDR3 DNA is TGTGCCAGCAGCGCTGGAGACTCTAGCTCCTATAATTCACCCCTCCACTTT.

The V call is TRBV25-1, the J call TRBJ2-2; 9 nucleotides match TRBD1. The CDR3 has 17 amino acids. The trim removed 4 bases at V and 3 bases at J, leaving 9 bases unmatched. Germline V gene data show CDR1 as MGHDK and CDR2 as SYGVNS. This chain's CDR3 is CASSALQGAMDTGELFF. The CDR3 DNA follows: TGTGCCAGCAGTGCCTTACAGGGGGCGATGGACACCGGGGAGCTGTTTTTT.

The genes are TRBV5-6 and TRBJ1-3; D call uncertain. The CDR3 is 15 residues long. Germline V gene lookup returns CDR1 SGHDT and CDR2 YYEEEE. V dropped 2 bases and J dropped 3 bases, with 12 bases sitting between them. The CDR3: CASSFTTLGGNTIYF. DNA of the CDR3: TGTGCCAGCAGCTTTACCACGCTCGGTGGAAACACCATATATTTT.

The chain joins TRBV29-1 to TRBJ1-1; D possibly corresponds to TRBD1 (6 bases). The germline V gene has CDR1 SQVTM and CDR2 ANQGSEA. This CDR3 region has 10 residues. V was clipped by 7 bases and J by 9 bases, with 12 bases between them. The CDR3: CSALGQKAFF. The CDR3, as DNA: TGCAGCGCCCTCGGACAGAAAGCTTTCTTT.

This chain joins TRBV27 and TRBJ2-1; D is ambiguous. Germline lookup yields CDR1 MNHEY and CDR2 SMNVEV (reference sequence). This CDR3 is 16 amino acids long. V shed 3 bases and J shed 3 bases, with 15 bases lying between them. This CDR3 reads CASSFQIPLVYNEQFF. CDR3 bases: TGTGCCAGCAGTTTCCAGATACCCTTGGTCTACAATGAGCAGTTCTTC.

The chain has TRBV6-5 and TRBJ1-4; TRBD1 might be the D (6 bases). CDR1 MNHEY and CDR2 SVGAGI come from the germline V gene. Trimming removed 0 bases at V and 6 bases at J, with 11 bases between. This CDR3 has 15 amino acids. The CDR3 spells CASSYSGGEDEKLFF. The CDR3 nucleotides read TGTGCCAGCAGTTACTCAGGGGGGGAAGATGAAAAACTGTTTTTT.

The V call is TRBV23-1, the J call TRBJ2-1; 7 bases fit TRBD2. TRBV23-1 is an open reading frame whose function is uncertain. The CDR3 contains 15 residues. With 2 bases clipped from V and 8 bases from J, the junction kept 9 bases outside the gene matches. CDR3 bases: TGCGCCAGCAGTCAAAACCCCGGGACTACCCATGAGCAGTTCTTC. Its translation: CASSQNPGTTHEQFF.

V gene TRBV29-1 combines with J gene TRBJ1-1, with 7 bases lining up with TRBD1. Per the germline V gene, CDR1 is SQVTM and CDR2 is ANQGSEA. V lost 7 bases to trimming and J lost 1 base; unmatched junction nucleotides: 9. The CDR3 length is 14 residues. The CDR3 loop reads CSAVTGSGNTEAFF. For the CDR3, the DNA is TGCAGCGCCGTGACAGGGAGCGGGAACACTGAAGCTTTCTTT. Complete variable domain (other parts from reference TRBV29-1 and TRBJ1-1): SAVISQKPSRDICQRGTSLTIQCQVDSQVTMMFWYRQQPGQSLTLIATANQGSEATYESGFVIDKFPISRPNLTFSTLTVSNMSPEDSSIYLCSAVTGSGNTEAFFGQGTRLTVV.

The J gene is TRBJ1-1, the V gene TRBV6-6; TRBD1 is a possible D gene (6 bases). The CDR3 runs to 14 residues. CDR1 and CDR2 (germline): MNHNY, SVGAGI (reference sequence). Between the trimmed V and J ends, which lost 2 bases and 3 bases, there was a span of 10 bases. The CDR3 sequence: CASSYEGDYTEAFF. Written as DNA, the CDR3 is TGTGCCAGCAGTTACGAGGGGGATTACACTGAAGCTTTCTTT.

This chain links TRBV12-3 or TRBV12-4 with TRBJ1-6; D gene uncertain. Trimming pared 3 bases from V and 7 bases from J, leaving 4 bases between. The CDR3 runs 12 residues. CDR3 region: CASSLSNSPLHF. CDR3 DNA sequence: TGTGCCAGCAGTTTGTCGAATTCACCCCTCCACTTT.

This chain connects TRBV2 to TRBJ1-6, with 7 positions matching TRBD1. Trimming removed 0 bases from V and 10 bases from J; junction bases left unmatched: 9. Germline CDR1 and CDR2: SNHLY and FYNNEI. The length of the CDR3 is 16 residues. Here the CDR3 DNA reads TGTGCCAGCAGTGAAGCGCCCCGACAGGGACGATCACCCCTCCACTTT. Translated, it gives CASSEAPRQGRSPLHF.

Here the CDR3 reads CASSEGLAGYEQYF. The CDR3, as DNA: TGTGCCAGCAGCGAGGGACTAGCGGGCTACGAGCAGTACTTC. The rearrangement links TRBV9 to TRBJ2-7, with TRBD2 identical over 12 bases. Germline values: CDR1 SGDLS, CDR2 YYNGEE. V lost 3 bases and J lost 3; bases outside the gene matches: 1. The CDR3 sequence is 14 residues long.

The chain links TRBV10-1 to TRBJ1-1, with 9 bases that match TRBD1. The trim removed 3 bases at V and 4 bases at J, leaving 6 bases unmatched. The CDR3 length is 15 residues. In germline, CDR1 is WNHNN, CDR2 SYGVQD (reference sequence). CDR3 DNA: TGCGCCAGCAGTGAATGGACAGGGGTGGGCACTGAAGCTTTCTTT. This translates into CASSEWTGVGTEAFF.

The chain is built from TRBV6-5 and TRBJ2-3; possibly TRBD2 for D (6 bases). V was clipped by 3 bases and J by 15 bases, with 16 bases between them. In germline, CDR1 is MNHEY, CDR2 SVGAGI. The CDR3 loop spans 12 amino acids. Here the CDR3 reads CASSYTGTQLYF. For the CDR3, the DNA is TGTGCCAGCAGTTATACCGGGACTCAGCTCTATTTT.

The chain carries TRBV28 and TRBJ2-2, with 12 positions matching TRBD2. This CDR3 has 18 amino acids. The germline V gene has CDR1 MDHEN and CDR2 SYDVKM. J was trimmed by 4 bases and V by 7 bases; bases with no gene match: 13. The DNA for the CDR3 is TGTGCCAGCATCGCCGCGCTAGCGGGAGGGCCCAGCACCGGGGAGCTGTTTTTT. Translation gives CASIAALAGGPSTGELFF.

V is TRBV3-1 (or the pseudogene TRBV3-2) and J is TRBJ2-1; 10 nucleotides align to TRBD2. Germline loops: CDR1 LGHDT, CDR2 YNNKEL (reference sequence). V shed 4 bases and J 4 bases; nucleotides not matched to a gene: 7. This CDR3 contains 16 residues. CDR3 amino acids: CASSLPGSGRYNEQFF. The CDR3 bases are TGTGCCAGCAGCCTACCGGGTAGCGGGAGGTACAATGAGCAGTTCTTC.